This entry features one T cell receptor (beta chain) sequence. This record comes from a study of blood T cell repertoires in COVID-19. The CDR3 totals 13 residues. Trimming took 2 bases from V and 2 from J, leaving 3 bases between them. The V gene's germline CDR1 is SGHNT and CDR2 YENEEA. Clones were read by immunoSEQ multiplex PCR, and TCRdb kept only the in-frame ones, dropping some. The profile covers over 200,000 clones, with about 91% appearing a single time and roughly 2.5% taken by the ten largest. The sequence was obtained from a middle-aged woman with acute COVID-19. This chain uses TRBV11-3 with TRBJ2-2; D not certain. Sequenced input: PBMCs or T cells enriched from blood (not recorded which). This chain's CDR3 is CASSLYNTGELFF. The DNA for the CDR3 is TGTGCCAGCAGCTTATATAACACCGGGGAGCTGTTTTTT.